The 3 T cell receptor beta chains in this list originate from one sample, sequenced in a study of sequential checkpoint blockade in melanoma. Measured with immunoSEQ multiplex PCR; TCRdb has only the in-frame clones, and not every one. Of tens of thousands of clones in the sample, 70% to 90% were seen once. Treatment described: randomized to nivolumab then ipilimumab (arm A) or the reverse (arm B). The source was CD8+ T cells sorted from blood (inferred from file names), collected from a patient given nivolumab and ipilimumab in sequence. These receptors originate from a human donor with melanoma.

The sample holds a few counts of this clone. V usage is TRBV28 and J usage is TRBJ2-4, with a possible D match to TRBD2 (6 bases). The CDR3 runs to 15 residues. Trimming took off 6 bases at V and 1 base at J, with 13 bases between the two ends. Germline V lookup: CDR1 MDHEN, CDR2 SYDVKM. The CDR3 nucleotides read TGTGCCAGCAGAGCGGAGGGCTGGGCCAAAAACATTCAGTACTTC. Protein: CASRAEGWAKNIQYF.

The CDR3 here is CASSPTGEASNTEAFF. The CDR3 nucleotides read TGTGCCAGCAGCCCGACAGGGGAGGCTTCGAACACTGAAGCTTTCTTT. This chain connects TRBV13 to TRBJ1-1, with 8 bases aligning to TRBD1. The length of the CDR3 is 16 residues. Trimming cost V 5 bases and J 1 base; bases outside gene matches: 9. CDR1 is PRHDT, CDR2 FYEKMQ, per germline (reference sequence).

DNA for the CDR3: TGTGCCAGCAGCGTACGTAGCGGGACATACAATGAGCAGTTCTTC. Protein sequence: CASSVRSGTYNEQFF. V is TRBV9 and J is TRBJ2-1, with TRBD2 identical over 8 bases. CDR3 length: 15 residues. Germline V gene sequence: CDR1 SGDLS, CDR2 YYNGEE. J gave up 4 bases and V 1 base, and 4 bases lay outside the gene matches.